Reported below is one T cell receptor beta chain. This specimen belongs to a study of cytomegalovirus exposure and HLA in healthy donors. This PCR relied on a set of 60 Vbeta primers and 13 Jbeta primers. Profiling relied on immunoSEQ multiplex PCR, and the TCRdb table lists in-frame clones only, not all of them. Found here are 65,000 to 70,000 clones, roughly 79% of them singletons; the top ten hold less than 7.5%. CDR1 is SQVTM, CDR2 ANQGSEA, per germline. The V and J ends lost 8 bases and 3 bases, in that order; junction bases with no gene match: 10. The CDR3 sequence is 15 residues long. The specimen was PBMCs. The chain joins TRBV29-1 to TRBJ2-2; 9 bases align to TRBD2. The origin of this receptor is a man in his fifties in good health and CMV-seronegative. The CDR3 DNA is TGCAGCTATGTAGCGGGGGATACGGACACCGGGGAGCTGTTTTTT. As protein: CSYVAGDTDTGELFF.